What follows are 22 T cell receptor beta chains derived from one specimen sequenced in a study of cytomegalovirus exposure and HLA in healthy donors. The PCR used 60 Vbeta and 13 Jbeta primers. Libraries were prepared by immunoSEQ multiplex PCR; TCRdb keeps only in-frame clonotypes and omits some of them. The sample has tens of thousands of clones, approximately 80% seen once. What was sequenced was PBMCs. The receptors come from a man aged 25 to 40 in good health and CMV-seronegative.

The genes are TRBV19 and TRBJ2-1; D is possibly TRBD2 (5 bases). Trimming cost V 3 bases and J 3 bases, with 15 bases left between them. Germline CDR1 LNHDA, CDR2 SQIVND (reference sequence). The CDR3 covers 16 residues. CDR3 bases: TGTGCCAGTAGTATTTCGGTGGGAGTTCACTACAATGAGCAGTTCTTC. Its protein is CASSISVGVHYNEQFF. Using reference TRBV19 and TRBJ2-1 for the parts outside the CDR3, the full variable domain is DGGITQSPKYLFRKEGQNVTLSCEQNLNHDAMYWYRQDPGQGLRLIYYSQIVNDFQKGDIAEGYSVSREKKESFPLTVTSAQKNPTAFYLCASSISVGVHYNEQFFGPGTRLTVL.

The rearrangement links TRBV5-4 to TRBJ1-1, with D possibly being TRBD1 (5 bases). CDR1 is SGHNT, CDR2 YYREEE, per germline (reference sequence). The CDR3 totals 13 residues. The V and J ends lost 3 bases and 6 bases respectively, with 12 bases between them. CDR3 sequence (DNA): TGTGCCAGCAGCTCACAGGACATTGCTGAAGCTTTCTTT. This gives the protein CASSSQDIAEAFF. Supplemented by reference TRBV5-4 and TRBJ1-1, the full variable domain reads ETGVTQSPTHLIKTRGQQVTLRCSSQSGHNTVSWYQQALGQGPQFIFQYYREEENGRGNFPPRFSGLQFPNYSSELNVNALELDDSALYLCASSSQDIAEAFFGQGTRLTVV.

J is TRBJ2-3 and V is TRBV27; maybe TRBD1 (5 bases). V shed 7 bases and J shed 6 bases, with 14 bases lying between them. The CDR3 runs to 13 residues. The germline V gene has CDR1 MNHEY and CDR2 SMNVEV (reference sequence). The CDR3 DNA reads as TGTGCCAGCAAGGGGCGGTTGGGGGATACGCAGTATTTT. This codes for CASKGRLGDTQYF.

This chain uses TRBV7-2 with TRBJ2-1; maybe TRBD2 (5 bases). The CDR3 runs 11 residues. The germline V gene encodes CDR1 SGHTA and CDR2 FQGNSA. V shed 6 bases and J shed 10 bases, with 10 bases lying between them. The CDR3 sequence: CASSPWEEQFF. The CDR3 DNA reads TGTGCCAGCAGTCCGTGGGAGGAGCAGTTCTTC.

This sequence joins TRBV11-2 and TRBJ1-1; no clear D. Between the trimmed V and J ends, which lost 3 bases and 0 bases, there was a span of 17 bases. The V gene's germline CDR1 is SGHAT and CDR2 FQNNGV. The CDR3 runs 17 residues. In DNA, the CDR3 is TGTGCCAGCAGCTTTCTCAGACCCCAGGTAATGAACACTGAAGCTTTCTTT. It encodes CASSFLRPQVMNTEAFF.

The chain uses TRBV9 and TRBJ1-2; TRBD1 agrees at 7 bases. Germline-derived CDR1 and CDR2 are SGDLS and YYNGEE. This CDR3 contains 14 residues. After removal of 0 bases from V and 5 bases from J, the junction contained 4 bases not matched to a gene. The chain's CDR3 is CASSVDAGGYGYTF. The CDR3 bases are TGTGCCAGCAGCGTAGACGCAGGGGGATATGGCTACACCTTC.

The chain recombines TRBV7-3 with TRBJ1-1; 7 bases align to TRBD1. Losses at the gene ends were 0 bases for V and 2 bases for J; bases not matched to a gene: 3. This CDR3 has 15 residues. CDR1 and CDR2 (germline): SGHTA, FQGTGA. CDR3 loop: CASSLTGGANTEAFF. The CDR3 nucleotides are TGTGCCAGCAGCTTAACAGGGGGCGCCAACACTGAAGCTTTCTTT.

This sequence joins TRBV27 and TRBJ1-5, with D unclear. CDR3 length equals 14 residues. The germline V and J ends were trimmed by 3 bases and 0 bases, with 6 bases remaining between them. Germline assignment: CDR1 MNHEY and CDR2 SMNVEV (reference sequence). This CDR3 reads CASSFSHSNQPQHF. CDR3 in DNA: TGTGCCAGCAGTTTTTCACATAGCAATCAGCCCCAGCATTTT.

This clone was detected only a few times. The chain links TRBV4-1 to TRBJ1-1, with D possibly TRBD1 on 6 matching bases. The CDR3 loop spans 15 amino acids. V lost 2 bases to trimming and J lost 0 bases, with 10 bases between them. CDR1 is MGHRA, CDR2 YSYEKL, per germline. The DNA of the CDR3 is TGCGCCAGCAGCCAAACCCAGGGGATGAACACTGAAGCTTTCTTT. This encodes CASSQTQGMNTEAFF.

This rearrangement joins TRBV19 to TRBJ1-4; tentative D call: TRBD1 (6 bases). V was clipped by 0 bases and J by 2 bases, with 10 bases between them. The CDR3 has 16 residues. CDR1 and CDR2 from the germline V gene are LNHDA and SQIVND (reference sequence). CDR3 bases: TGTGCCAGTAGTATAGAGGGGGACATCACTAATGAAAAACTGTTTTTT. It specifies CASSIEGDITNEKLFF.

The chain recombines TRBV6-5 with TRBJ2-1; TRBD1 matches 7 bases. CDR1 and CDR2 from the germline V gene are MNHEY and SVGAGI. V was clipped by 7 bases and J by 9 bases; unmatched bases: 6. The CDR3 extends over 12 amino acids. The DNA of the CDR3 is TGTGCCAGCAAAGGACAGGCCGGTGAGCAGTTCTTC. Its translation is CASKGQAGEQFF.

In regard to this clone: Other DNA sequences within the sample encode an identical CDR3. The chain carries TRBV7-9 and TRBJ1-5; no firm D call. Trimming took 9 bases from V and 2 from J, leaving 14 bases between them. The germline gives CDR1 SEHNR, CDR2 FQNEAQ (reference sequence). The CDR3 loop spans 14 amino acids. The CDR3, as DNA: TGTGCCAGTAGCAACTCCGGAGGCAATCAGCCCCAGCATTTT. Its translation is CASSNSGGNQPQHF.

The rearrangement joins TRBV19 to TRBJ2-7; 8 nucleotides match TRBD1. The CDR3 loop spans 13 amino acids. J gave up 1 base and V 5 bases, and 1 base lay outside the gene matches. Germline CDR1 reads LNHDA; CDR2 reads SQIVND (reference sequence). The CDR3 DNA sequence: TGTGCCAGTAGTTACAGGGGGTCCTACGAGCAGTACTTC. Translation gives CASSYRGSYEQYF.

The chain joins TRBV2 to TRBJ1-5; D may be TRBD1 (6 bases). CDR1 SNHLY and CDR2 FYNNEI come from the germline V gene. Trimming stripped 6 bases from V and 8 bases from J, with 14 bases between. This CDR3 comprises 13 residues. The CDR3 reads CASSAYRAEPQHF. In DNA form, the CDR3 reads TGTGCCAGCAGCGCTTACAGGGCAGAGCCCCAGCATTTT. The whole variable domain, remainder taken from reference TRBV2 and TRBJ1-5, is EPEVTQTPSHQVTQMGQEVILRCVPISNHLYFYWYRQILGQKVEFLVSFYNNEISEKSEIFDDQFSVERPDGSNFTLKIRSTKLEDSAMYFCASSAYRAEPQHFGDGTRLSIL.

The chain uses TRBV4-3 and TRBJ2-7; 11 nucleotides line up with TRBD1. The germline gives CDR1 LGHNA, CDR2 YSLEER. The CDR3 spans 14 residues. V trimming: 1 base; J trimming: 7 bases; junction bases outside the gene matches: 3. This CDR3 is CASSQGTGGWEQYF. The CDR3 nucleotides are TGCGCCAGCAGCCAAGGGACAGGGGGCTGGGAGCAGTACTTC.

This clone was seen only a few times. The V and J genes are TRBV7-3 and TRBJ2-7, with 8 bases lining up with TRBD2. This CDR3 comprises 13 residues. Losses at the gene ends were 2 bases for V and 3 bases for J; bases not matched to a gene: 0. The germline gives CDR1 SGHTA, CDR2 FQGTGA. The CDR3 DNA follows: TGTGCCAGCAGCTTAGCGGGGGGCTACGAGCAGTACTTC. Translation: CASSLAGGYEQYF.

This clone was seen once. This rearrangement joins TRBV6-4 to TRBJ2-3; 12 positions match TRBD1. CDR1 and CDR2 (germline): MRHNA, SNTAGT. The junction had 9 bases not matched to a gene; V was cut back by 5 bases and J by 6 bases. The CDR3 sequence is 16 residues long. The CDR3 sequence is CASSPTGTGGLDTQYF. In nucleotides, the CDR3 is TGTGCCAGCAGTCCTACCGGGACAGGGGGCCTCGATACGCAGTATTTT.

This clone was found once. The rearrangement uses TRBV9 and TRBJ2-2; maybe TRBD1 (6 bases). This CDR3 spans 15 amino acids. The germline CDR1 and CDR2 sequences are SGDLS and YYNGEE. V lost 7 bases to trimming and J lost 4 bases, with 17 bases between them. The CDR3 is CASRTGQGITGELFF. CDR3 bases: TGTGCCAGCCGTACGGGGCAGGGGATCACCGGGGAGCTGTTTTTT.

This chain joins TRBV5-6 and TRBJ2-5; 9 bases agree with TRBD1. The J call may not be correct, given that the DNA end is closer to TRBJ2-7. The CDR3 extends over 14 amino acids. Looked up from germline, CDR1 is SGHDT and CDR2 is YYEEEE. For the CDR3, the DNA is TGTGCCAGCAGCCACTACAGGGGGCCCTACGAGCAGTACTTC. Its protein is CASSHYRGPYEQYF.

This clone was recorded once. The V and J genes are TRBV7-8 and TRBJ1-3; no firm D call. This CDR3 is 15 amino acids long. Germline values: CDR1 SGHVS, CDR2 FQNEAQ. Trimming stripped 0 bases from V and 0 bases from J, with 6 bases between. CDR3 in DNA: TGTGCCAGCAGCTTAGCAGCGGACTCTGGAAACACCATATATTTT. Translated: CASSLAADSGNTIYF.

The rearrangement uses TRBV7-9 and TRBJ1-5; 8 bases align to TRBD1. Germline V gene sequence: CDR1 SEHNR, CDR2 FQNEAQ (reference sequence). The CDR3 totals 16 residues. With 1 base clipped from V and 5 bases from J, the junction kept 7 bases outside the gene matches. Here the CDR3 DNA reads TGTGCCAGCAGCTTAGAGGACAGGGTAGGACATCAGCCCCAGCATTTT. Translating it yields CASSLEDRVGHQPQHF.

The chain combines TRBV11-2 with TRBJ1-2; a weak D match, TRBD1 (6 bases). V was trimmed by 5 bases and J by 5 bases, leaving 12 bases between them. Germline V gives CDR1 SGHAT, CDR2 FQNNGV. This CDR3 has 13 amino acids. Here the CDR3 reads CASSGRGGYGYTF. The DNA for the CDR3 is TGTGCCAGCAGCGGAAGGGGGGGGTATGGCTACACCTTC.